This TCR beta chain is drawn from a study of shared clonotypes between healthy human individuals (TCRdb year 2020). The study in broad terms: The cohort comprised two women and three men aged 18 to 49 years. Per donor, three plates each were used for CD4 naive and CD4 memory, two for CD8 naive, and one for CD8 memory. To estimate repertoire size and how much clonotypes are shared between individuals, the study performed deep sequencing of blood TCR repertoires from a few healthy adults. To increase sequencing depth and limit assay-specific biases, TCR repertoire library preparation and sequencing were carried out by different laboratories using diverse techniques. Leukapheresis yielded between about 0.94 and 9.5 billion PBMCs per donor. Study-wide conclusions, independent of this receptor: Sampling was restricted to blood, and TCR repertoires in tissues likely differ from the TCR repertoires found in blood. Estimated clonotype richness was generally larger for naive than for memory subsets. Pairwise subsampling led to the expectation that sequencing depth would affect the degree of clonotype sharing among donors. Higher generation probabilities were observed for clonotypes shared by all four sorted-subset donors than for non-shared clonotypes. When a handful of donors were compared, the shared fraction of clonotypes was around 5.1% for naive CD4, less than 4% for naive CD8, 2% to 2.5% for memory CD4, and 0.35% to 0.4% for memory CD8. The genetic and exposure-history diversity represented was limited by the small number of donors. Rarefaction of sorted-subset datasets indicated incomplete sequencing despite the large sequencing depth.

The donors were healthy, HIV-negative adults who had no recently reported acute infections or vaccinations. Every donor was a Caucasian adult residing in Nashville, Tennessee, USA. CD4+ T cells were enriched through magnetic negative selection, after which naive cells were positively selected on CD45RA and the remaining negative fraction served as the memory subset. Blood was obtained by leukapheresis, after which PBMCs were separated by Ficoll-Histopaque density gradient centrifugation and cryopreserved in liquid nitrogen vapor phase. Purity and quantity of every magnetically sorted T cell population were checked by analytical flow cytometry. From each sorted fraction, genomic DNA was isolated and quantified by UV absorbance on a Nanodrop 2000c. About this clone itself: Its antigen is currently not known. No per-base quality is available; no much larger clone lies one base away.

Using the deep immunoSEQ assay, TCR CDR3 regions were amplified from genomic DNA by multiplex PCR. For each cell subset, the extracted genomic DNA was distributed evenly across all wells of several immunoSEQ 96-well plates, and each plate served as one replicate. Each replicate PCR for sorted subsets received roughly 0.2 ug genomic DNA, equal to 28,000 or so T cell genomes. The purified libraries were quantified using a Qubit 3.0 fluorometer, sized with a Bioanalyzer 2100, and then quantified again using the KAPA Library Quantification kit. Each immunoSEQ 96-well plate was sequenced on its own single-read 150-cycle Illumina NextSeq 550 flow cell. Per the original workflow: Because the immunoSEQ output held only junctional sequences and lacked quality scores, the filtering could not match the filtering applied to full-length reads. Sequences were annotated with PyIR, a Python wrapper for IgBLAST v1.9, using IMGT germline references to assign V/J genes and CDR3. Any read was removed if the V/J assignment was weak (E-value above 1e-6), the CDR3 was missing, or the read contained stop codons, out-of-frame junctions, or ambiguous translated residues. V3J clonotypes were defined by identical inferred V gene, J gene, and CDR3 amino acid sequence. The percentage overlap between two repertoires was calculated by dividing the number of shared unique clonotypes by the size of the smaller repertoire. RTK rarefaction, the Chao1 estimator, and Recon v2.1 estimates of unobserved clonotypes were used to assess repertoire richness. For all TCRbeta clonotypes obtained by the gDNA method from a few donors, generation probabilities were computed with OLGA. TCRdb took over this immuneACCESS table, retaining in-frame rearrangements with V and J assigned. Such tables are incomplete; in checked studies, under half of the missing clones stem from an unresolved V gene, and the remainder is unexplained. D and trimming come from the DNA, and the V and J calls and clone size come from that table. This sample has under 2.5 million clones in its table, and around 93% of those were observed once. The ten largest account for 0.37% of the sample.

The CDR3 starts with the cysteine, ends with the phenylalanine, and has 13 residues. Only CDR3 DNA remains: 39 bases, in frame from the first base. Taken from the germline V gene, the CDR1 and CDR2 loops are SGHRS and YFSETQ. V lost 3 bases and J lost 4 bases; the stretch between them is 10 bases long. This receptor was taken from a man younger than 35 in good health. Some clones in this sample may be carry-over from other donors' samples. The V and J genes are TRBV5-1 and TRBJ1-1, with an unclear D gene assignment. The specimen sequenced was naive CD4+ T cells from PBMCs. In the paper's terms, the cell subset or site label means: CD45RA+ positively selected. The sequenced DNA: TGCGCCAGCAGCTCTTTAGGCCCCACTGAAGCTTTCTTT. Its protein product is CASSSLGPTEAFF. Extended through the reference TRBV5-1 and TRBJ1-1 proteins, this CDR3 yields the full variable domain: KAGVTQTPRYLIKTRGQQVTLSCSPISGHRSVSWYQQTPGQGLQFLFEYFSETQRNKGNFPGRFSGRQFSNSRSEMNVSTLELGDSALYLCASSSLGPTEAFFGQGTRLTVV.